Detailed here is one T cell receptor beta chain. V gave up 0 bases and J gave up 8 bases; unmatched junction bases: 6. This CDR3 has 15 amino acids. Per the germline V gene, CDR1 is SGHKS and CDR2 is YYEKEE (reference sequence). This table comes from immunoSEQ multiplex PCR, and its TCRdb copy is limited to in-frame clones, with some not included. The table records tens of thousands of clones, less than 95% of them present only once. This record belongs to a study of T cell changes during pregnancy in multiple sclerosis. The sequence was obtained from a female donor with multiple sclerosis, enrolled in a pregnancy study. The chain joins TRBV5-5 to TRBJ2-3; 10 nucleotides match TRBD2. Here the sequenced sample was peripheral blood, taken in the second trimester of pregnancy. CDR3 nucleotides: TGTGCCAGCAGCTTGGTAGCGGGGGGCCCCCGTACGCAGTATTTT. Its protein product is CASSLVAGGPRTQYF.